A selection of T cell receptor beta chains follows, all from one sample in a study of shared clonotypes between healthy human individuals. Using immunoSEQ multiplex PCR, the repertoire was profiled, and TCRdb retains in-frame clones only, with some absent. The table shows 110,000 or so clones, with around 71% occurring only once. Sequences were obtained from memory CD8+ T cells sorted from blood. The source of these receptors is a woman in her twenties or thirties in good health. Both conserved end residues are part of each CDR3. D genes are given only for firm matches. Size is omitted from some rows. Given values are once, few, many or a class for expanded clones.

abundance	d_gene	v_gene	j_gene	CDR3aa	CDR3nt
-	-	TRBV1	TRBJ1-2	CTSSMRKTYGYTF	TGCACCAGCAGTATGCGAAAGACCTATGGCTACACCTTC
-	TRBD1	TRBV30	TRBJ2-1	CAWSVLGTGSYNEQFF	TGTGCCTGGAGTGTACTTGGGACAGGGTCATACAATGAGCAGTTCTTC
few	TRBD1	TRBV10-1	TRBJ1-4	CASSELQGASTNEKLFF	TGCGCCAGCAGTGAGCTACAGGGGGCGTCAACTAATGAAAAACTGTTTTTT
-	TRBD2	TRBV7-9	TRBJ2-7	CASSLGRREGHYEQYF	TGTGCCAGCAGCCTCGGGAGGCGGGAGGGACACTACGAGCAGTACTTC
few	TRBD1	TRBV30	TRBJ2-7	CAWTPGQHYEQYF	TGTGCCTGGACCCCGGGACAGCACTACGAGCAGTACTTC
-	-	TRBV28	TRBJ2-2	CASSRRKGAGELFF	TGTGCCAGCAGCCGCAGGAAAGGGGCCGGGGAGCTGTTTTTT
-	TRBD1	TRBV7-8	TRBJ2-7	CASSHGTGDLDEQYF	TGTGCCAGCAGCCATGGGACAGGGGATTTAGACGAGCAGTACTTC
-	-	TRBV9	TRBJ2-7	CASSGGLAPGYYEQYF	TGTGCCAGCAGCGGTGGGCTGGCCCCGGGGTACTACGAGCAGTACTTC
-	TRBD1	TRBV6-1	TRBJ1-2	CASSEGQGGYGYTF	TGTGCCAGCAGTGAAGGACAGGGAGGCTATGGCTACACCTTC
once	-	TRBV15	TRBJ1-5	CATSIDRDSPSRPQHF	TGTGCCACCAGCATAGACCGAGACAGCCCCTCGAGGCCCCAGCATTTT
-	TRBD2	TRBV6-1	TRBJ2-7	CASSEQELAGEQYF	TGTGCCAGCAGTGAACAGGAACTAGCGGGAGAGCAGTACTTC
few	-	TRBV7-9	TRBJ2-1	CASRNNYNEQFF	TGTGCCAGCAGGAATAACTACAATGAGCAGTTCTTC
-	-	TRBV13	TRBJ2-1	CASSSTGRGEQFF	TGTGCCAGCAGCTCGACTGGTAGGGGTGAGCAGTTCTTC
-	-	TRBV28	TRBJ2-4	CASSRLASAKNIQYF	TGTGCCAGCAGTCGTCTAGCCTCAGCCAAAAACATTCAGTACTTC
-	-	TRBV27	TRBJ2-2	CASSRGGQPQNTGELFF	TGTGCCAGCAGTCGGGGGGGACAGCCTCAAAACACCGGGGAGCTGTTTTTT
-	-	TRBV28	TRBJ2-5	CASRPPPLWTARFQETQYF	TGTGCCAGCAGACCGCCCCCTCTCTGGACAGCCCGTTTTCAAGAGACCCAGTACTTC
-	-	TRBV5-1	TRBJ2-3	CASSSQSPTDTQYF	TGCGCCAGCAGTAGTCAGAGTCCCACAGATACGCAGTATTTT
-	-	TRBV20-1	TRBJ2-5	CSASGETQYF	TGCAGTGCTAGTGGTGAGACCCAGTACTTC
-	-	TRBV25-1	TRBJ2-7	CASSQVDFRYEQYF	TGTGCCAGCAGTCAGGTAGACTTCCGATACGAGCAGTACTTC
many	-	TRBV27	TRBJ2-1	CASSFLRGNEQFF	TGTGCCAGCAGTTTCCTCAGGGGCAATGAGCAGTTCTTC
-	TRBD2	TRBV25-1	TRBJ2-7	CASSGGGLEHYEQYF	TGTGCCAGCAGTGGCGGGGGGTTGGAGCACTACGAGCAGTACTTC
medium-sized	-	TRBV6-1	TRBJ2-7	CASNTGETNEQYF	TGTGCCAGCAATACCGGGGAGACAAACGAGCAGTACTTC
-	-	TRBV7-9	TRBJ1-1	CASSFRTQMNTEAFF	TGTGCCAGCAGCTTCCGGACTCAAATGAACACTGAAGCTTTCTTT
-	TRBD1	TRBV2	TRBJ1-2	CASKALTGGKGYGYTF	TGTGCCAGCAAAGCGCTGACAGGGGGCAAGGGGTATGGCTACACCTTC
-	TRBD2	TRBV2	TRBJ2-1	CASSDPPGLADRWSAFF	TGTGCCAGCAGCGACCCCCCGGGACTAGCGGATAGGTGGTCCGCGTTCTTC
-	-	TRBV25-1	TRBJ1-2	CASSPSSRAYGYTF	TGTGCCAGCAGTCCAAGTTCCAGAGCGTATGGCTACACCTTC
-	-	TRBV7-6	TRBJ2-7	CASSSVLGYAYEQYF	TGTGCCAGCAGCTCCGTGCTAGGTTACGCGTACGAGCAGTACTTC
-	-	TRBV2	TRBJ2-5	CASSPHTLAEETQYF	TGTGCCAGCAGTCCACACACGTTAGCGGAAGAGACCCAGTACTTC
-	-	TRBV11-3	TRBJ1-1	CASSQQENTEAFF	TGTGCCAGCAGCCAACAAGAGAACACTGAAGCTTTCTTT
-	-	TRBV19	TRBJ1-5	CASSIEEGSNQPQHF	TGTGCCAGTAGTATAGAGGAGGGGAGCAATCAGCCCCAGCATTTT
-	-	TRBV4-1	TRBJ2-7	CASSQVAAVHEQYF	TGCGCCAGCAGCCAAGTAGCCGCTGTCCACGAGCAGTACTTC
once	-	TRBV11-2	TRBJ2-2	CASSLATGELFF	TGTGCCAGCAGCTTAGCCACCGGGGAGCTGTTTTTT
-	-	TRBV21-1	TRBJ2-4	CASSKEQGANIQYF	TGTGCCAGCAGCAAAGAACAGGGGGCGAACATTCAGTACTTC
-	-	TRBV18	TRBJ2-1	CASSPANEQFF	TGTGCCAGCTCACCTGCCAATGAGCAGTTCTTC
-	-	TRBV2	TRBJ2-7	CASNRDGSYEQYF	TGTGCCAGCAACCGGGACGGGAGCTACGAGCAGTACTTC
-	-	TRBV5-4	TRBJ2-6	CASSLGTAGANVLTF	TGTGCCAGCAGCTTGGGGACAGCCGGGGCCAACGTCCTGACTTTC
few	-	TRBV6-4	TRBJ1-3	CASSDSAGSGNTIYF	TGTGCCAGCAGTGACTCCGCAGGCTCTGGAAACACCATATATTTT
-	TRBD2	TRBV28	TRBJ2-1	CASSVLSGDLNEQFF	TGTGCCAGCAGTGTACTTAGCGGGGACCTCAATGAGCAGTTCTTC
-	-	TRBV28	TRBJ1-5	CASSFEGINQPQHF	TGTGCCAGCAGTTTTGAGGGGATCAATCAGCCCCAGCATTTT
few	-	TRBV7-2	TRBJ1-2	CASSLATQGWNYGYTF	TGTGCCAGCAGCTTAGCTACACAGGGATGGAACTATGGCTACACCTTC
-	-	TRBV25-1	TRBJ1-1	CASSESPGWETEAFF	TGTGCCAGCAGTGAGTCTCCAGGGTGGGAGACTGAAGCTTTCTTT
-	-	TRBV9	TRBJ2-7	CASSLGGTYYEQYF	TGTGCCAGCAGCCTGGGGGGAACCTACTACGAGCAGTACTTC
many	-	TRBV15	TRBJ1-1	CATSIGFLNTEAFF	TGTGCCACCAGCATAGGATTCTTGAACACTGAAGCTTTCTTT
few	-	TRBV29-1	TRBJ1-1	CSNYALQGATFF	TGCAGCAATTACGCCCTACAGGGCGCGACTTTCTTT
-	TRBD2	TRBV19	TRBJ2-7	CASSMVEGLAYEQYF	TGTGCCAGTAGTATGGTGGAAGGACTAGCCTACGAGCAGTACTTC
many	-	TRBV11-2	TRBJ2-2	CASSLGVAGELFF	TGTGCCAGCAGCTTAGGGGTCGCCGGGGAGCTGTTTTTT
-	-	TRBV2	TRBJ2-1	CASSLSAIYNEQFF	TGTGCCAGTTCGCTTAGCGCCATCTACAATGAGCAGTTCTTC
-	-	TRBV19	TRBJ2-4	CASSISPLGAKNIQYF	TGTGCCAGTAGTATATCCCCCCTAGGTGCCAAAAACATTCAGTACTTC
-	TRBD2	TRBV7-6	TRBJ2-2	CASSRPRTSGRADTGELFF	TGTGCCAGCAGCCGACCCCGGACTAGCGGGAGGGCCGACACCGGGGAGCTGTTTTTT
once	-	TRBV15	TRBJ2-2	CATSREGGSGDLTGELFF	TGTGCCACCAGCAGAGAAGGGGGTAGCGGAGATTTAACCGGGGAGCTGTTTTTT
-	-	TRBV11-1	TRBJ2-2	CASSWGYQTGELFF	TGTGCCAGCAGCTGGGGGTATCAAACCGGGGAGCTGTTTTTT
-	TRBD2	TRBV10-3	TRBJ2-1	CAIRDPSGSGFGEQFF	TGTGCCATCAGAGACCCTAGCGGGAGCGGATTTGGAGAGCAGTTCTTC
few	-	TRBV7-8	TRBJ1-1	CASSLVVGSTEAFF	TGTGCCAGCAGCTTAGTGGTAGGGAGCACTGAAGCTTTCTTT
-	TRBD1	TRBV5-1	TRBJ1-3	CASREPGQGAGGNTIYF	TGCGCCAGCAGGGAACCGGGACAGGGGGCAGGCGGAAACACCATATATTTT
-	-	TRBV28	TRBJ1-1	CASRTSTDTEAFF	TGTGCCAGCAGGACATCCACGGACACTGAAGCTTTCTTT
-	TRBD2	TRBV7-9	TRBJ2-7	CASSQDGTSVSYEQYF	TGTGCCAGCAGCCAGGACGGGACTAGCGTATCCTACGAGCAGTACTTC
-	-	TRBV2	TRBJ2-7	CASAFSTKQYF	TGTGCCAGCGCCTTCTCTACGAAGCAGTACTTC